At least ten counts were recorded for the clone carrying this T cell receptor (beta chain). Its antigen is not identified. The data stem from a study of T cells in Graves' hyperthyroidism and ophthalmopathy. Turning to the study itself: Staff took peripheral blood when the initial diagnosis was made, before any treatment began. Regarding the study as a whole: Ophthalmopathy was separated from stable hyperthyroidism by a 13 V-J model.

This CDR3 is 12 amino acids long. V was clipped by 8 bases and J by 4 bases, with 11 bases between them. Researchers amplified the TCR beta CDR3 regions from RNA transcripts. The TCR CDR3 first-round RT-PCR relied on the HTBI primer set. TCRdb independently ran MiXCR on the multiplex PCR reads; one entry per CDR3 protein. In the table there are about 350,000 distinct CDR3 sequences, over 11% of which are singletons. Patients were aged 18 to 65, had disease duration under 2 months, and had newly diagnosed hyperthyroidism. The source of the PBMCs was 10 ml of fresh peripheral blood. Sequenced sample: blood. The TCR was taken from a woman in her twenties or thirties with Graves' hyperthyroidism. The chain is built from TRBV12-3 or TRBV12-4 and TRBJ1-1, with D maybe TRBD1 (5 bases). The CDR3 DNA reads as TGTGCCAGCTCCGGGGGGGGCACTGAAGCTTTCTTT. The encoded protein is CASSGGGTEAFF.